This TCR beta chain is drawn from a study of T cell repertoires in cytomegalovirus infection. Overall study findings and caveats: Across the ex vivo response, the dominant clonotypes were HLA-C-restricted CMV-specific TCR beta clonotypes.

Ten or more counts support this clonotype. The antigen is unknown. Trimming removed 5 bases from V and 3 bases from J, with 8 bases in between. CDR1 SEHNR and CDR2 FQNEAQ come from the germline V gene (reference sequence). The CDR3 runs to 12 residues. From the reads, TCRdb called clonotypes with MiXCR, one entry per CDR3 protein. The data show around 430,000 distinct CDR3 sequences, roughly 43% seen once. The specimen comprised cultured PBMCs, sampled from culture after CMV antigen stimulation. This receptor was obtained from a human donor in good health (CMV status not recorded). Some clones in this sample may be carry-over from other donors' samples. V gene TRBV7-9 combines with J gene TRBJ2-7, with D unresolved. CDR3 bases: TGTGCCAGCAGCCGAACGGGCTACGAGCAGTACTTC. Translating it yields CASSRTGYEQYF.